The 20 T cell receptor beta chains below come from one sample, sequenced in a study of identical twins (dated by TCRdb to 2016 to 2017). The protocol used for the library was 5' RACE. Instrument used: Illumina HiSeq 2000. TCRdb ran its own pipeline on the public reads, namely fastp trimming at Q25 and MiXCR clone calling, and kept in-frame beta chains. Every entry covers one CDR3 protein and lists the most common genes and DNA from its rows. This sample is represented by fewer than 500,000 distinct CDR3 sequences; approximately 25% of them were singletons. The ten biggest clones cover roughly 2.8% of the sample. This sample also appeared in a second study, on T cells expressing NK-cell markers.

The sample was CD4+ T cells sorted from blood. Every receptor here comes from a woman in her late teens or twenties in good health.

Here the CDR3 reads CASSPTEGGDTQYF. The CDR3 region has the DNA TGTGCCAGCAGCCCGACGGAAGGGGGGGATACGCAGTATTTT. V and J are TRBV9 and TRBJ2-3; tentatively, D is TRBD1 or TRBD2 (6 bases each). This CDR3 region has 14 residues. Per the germline V gene, CDR1 is SGDLS and CDR2 is YYNGEE. V shed 4 bases and J shed 6 bases, with 15 bases lying between them.

The chain joins TRBV10-3 to TRBJ1-4; 8 bases align to TRBD1. The V segment lost 5 bases and the J segment 7 bases; nucleotides outside the gene matches: 9. The CDR3 covers 15 residues. Germline CDR1 ENHRY, CDR2 SYGVKD. The CDR3 reads CAISSQGASIEKLFF. The CDR3, as DNA: TGTGCCATCAGTTCCCAGGGGGCAAGTATTGAAAAACTGTTTTTT.

The chain is built from TRBV5-1 and TRBJ2-7, with TRBD2 matching 9 bases. The CDR3 length is 14 residues. V gave up 2 bases and J gave up 5 bases; unmatched junction bases: 5. In germline, CDR1 is SGHRS, CDR2 YFSETQ. The DNA of the CDR3 is TGCGCCAGCAGCTTAACTAGCGGGTCCGACGAGCAGTACTTC. This sequence encodes CASSLTSGSDEQYF.

This clonotype came up a few times. V is TRBV5-1 and J is TRBJ1-1; the match to TRBD1 covers 8 bases. J lost 4 bases, V lost 7 bases, and 9 bases had no gene match. CDR3 length: 14 amino acids. CDR1 is SGHRS, CDR2 YFSETQ, per germline. DNA for the CDR3: TGCGCCAGCTTCCTATCAGGGGGCAGCACTGAAGCTTTCTTT. Translating it yields CASFLSGGSTEAFF.

This clonotype appeared a few times. The gene calls are TRBV14 and TRBJ2-1; weak D call: TRBD2 (5 bases). V lost 3 bases to trimming and J lost 7 bases, with 19 bases between them. The CDR3 runs to 16 residues. Germline values: CDR1 SGHDN, CDR2 FVKESK. This chain's CDR3 is CASSHIGEGPGNEQFF. The CDR3 region has the DNA TGTGCCAGCAGCCACATCGGGGAAGGCCCGGGAAATGAGCAGTTCTTC.

This clonotype was seen just once. The genes are TRBV7-8 and TRBJ2-5; the match to TRBD1 covers 8 bases. V shed 7 bases, J shed 3 bases, and the junction held 7 bases outside the gene matches. There are 14 residues in the CDR3. Germline CDR1 and CDR2: SGHVS and FQNEAQ. The CDR3 here is CASTLQTGEETQYF. CDR3 nucleotide sequence: TGTGCCAGCACCCTCCAGACAGGGGAAGAGACCCAGTACTTC.

The chain carries TRBV29-1 and TRBJ2-7; D perhaps matches TRBD2 (5 bases). V lost 4 bases and J lost 5, with 21 bases in between. CDR3 size: 15 residues. Germline assignment: CDR1 SQVTM and CDR2 ANQGSEA. CDR3 bases: TGCAGCGTTGGGCCGAGCCATGGGAGACGACACGAGCAGTACTTC. It translates to CSVGPSHGRRHEQYF.

V and J are TRBV5-1 and TRBJ1-2; D remains unclear. Trimming cost V 0 bases and J 3 bases, with 12 bases left between them. From germline, CDR1 is SGHRS and CDR2 YFSETQ. The CDR3 contains 15 residues. CDR3 protein: CASSLAPTGDYGYTF. In nucleotides, the CDR3 is TGCGCCAGCAGCTTGGCGCCTACGGGAGACTATGGCTACACCTTC.

The chain combines TRBV5-1 with TRBJ2-1, with TRBD2 matching over 7 bases. The CDR3 length is 16 residues. The germline V gene has CDR1 SGHRS and CDR2 YFSETQ. J gave up 9 bases and V 2 bases, and 14 bases lay outside the gene matches. The chain's CDR3 is CASSLSPGLVIGEQFF. CDR3 bases: TGCGCCAGCAGCTTATCTCCTGGACTAGTAATCGGTGAGCAGTTCTTC.

The V call is TRBV20-1, the J call TRBJ2-3; 9 nucleotides match TRBD2. The germline gives CDR1 DFQATT, CDR2 SNEGSKA (reference sequence). V gave up 2 bases and J gave up 0 bases; unmatched junction bases: 3. The CDR3 loop spans 15 amino acids. In nucleotides, the CDR3 is TGCAGTGCTAGAAGGCGGGAGGGGAGCACAGATACGCAGTATTTT. Protein: CSARRREGSTDTQYF.

The chain joins TRBV27 to TRBJ2-1; possibly TRBD1 for D (5 bases). V gave up 5 bases and J gave up 0 bases, with 14 bases separating them. The CDR3 loop spans 16 amino acids. Germline values: CDR1 MNHEY, CDR2 SMNVEV (reference sequence). CDR3 nucleotide sequence: TGTGCCAGCAGTGGGGCATTGCGCCTCTCCTACAATGAGCAGTTCTTC. As protein: CASSGALRLSYNEQFF.

This chain joins TRBV4-1 and TRBJ2-4; 9 bases map to TRBD1. The CDR3 is 16 amino acids. Germline-derived CDR1 and CDR2 are MGHRA and YSYEKL. Trimming removed 2 bases from V and 7 bases from J; junction bases left unmatched: 9. Written as DNA, the CDR3 is TGCGCCAGCAGCCAATTTAAGGACAGGGGAGGCAACATTCAGTACTTC. Its translation is CASSQFKDRGGNIQYF.

The chain is built from TRBV6-2 or TRBV6-3 and TRBJ2-7; 8 positions match TRBD1. The CDR3 consists of 13 residues. Germline V lookup: CDR1 MNHEY, CDR2 SVGEGT. V trimming: 10 bases; J trimming: 1 base; junction bases outside the gene matches: 6. The CDR3 spells CAIRDRISYEQYF. The CDR3 DNA reads TGTGCCATCCGGGACAGGATTTCCTACGAGCAGTACTTC.

The chain carries TRBV7-9 and TRBJ2-1; TRBD2 matches at 7 bases. The CDR3 runs to 13 residues. CDR1 and CDR2 (germline): SEHNR, FQNEAQ (reference sequence). V was clipped by 1 base and J by 7 bases; unmatched bases: 1. CDR3 nucleotide sequence: TGTGCCAGCAGCTTAGAAGCGGGAAATGAGCAGTTCTTC. It encodes CASSLEAGNEQFF. The full variable domain, completed using reference TRBV7-9 and TRBJ2-1, is DTGVSQNPRHKITKRGQNVTFRCDPISEHNRLYWYRQTLGQGPEFLTYFQNEAQLEKSRLLSDRFSAERPKGSFSTLEIQRTEQGDSAMYLCASSLEAGNEQFFGPGTRLTVL.

A few counts support this clonotype. V gene TRBV10-2 combines with J gene TRBJ2-2; the match to TRBD2 covers 12 bases. Trimming removed 6 bases from V and 6 bases from J; junction bases left unmatched: 14. Germline V CDR1 and CDR2: WSHSY, SAAADI. There are 18 residues in the CDR3. For the CDR3, the DNA is TGCGCCAGCAGCGAGGCCTCTCCGGGACTAGCGGGTGCCGGGGAGCTGTTTTTT. Amino acids: CASSEASPGLAGAGELFF.

This clonotype was counted ten times or more. The V and J genes are TRBV5-1 and TRBJ1-1; D not resolved. Trimming pared 4 bases from V and 0 bases from J, leaving 13 bases between. This CDR3 has 15 residues. CDR1 and CDR2 from the germline V gene are SGHRS and YFSETQ. CDR3 protein: CASSPLGGLNTEAFF. CDR3 nucleotides: TGCGCCAGCAGCCCCCTAGGAGGCTTGAACACTGAAGCTTTCTTT.

This clonotype has a handful of counts. The genes are TRBV20-1 and TRBJ1-1, with a possible D match to TRBD1 (5 bases). The CDR3 extends over 14 amino acids. V gave up 2 bases and J gave up 5 bases, with 15 bases separating them. Germline V gene data show CDR1 as DFQATT and CDR2 as SNEGSKA (reference sequence). The CDR3 spells CSARTQGRRTEAFF. CDR3 DNA: TGCAGTGCTAGAACCCAGGGAAGAAGGACTGAAGCTTTCTTT.

The rearrangement links TRBV20-1 to TRBJ1-2, with TRBD1 as a possible D gene (6 bases). V lost 6 bases and J 5 bases, leaving 7 bases between the germline ends. The germline V gene encodes CDR1 DFQATT and CDR2 SNEGSKA (reference sequence). This CDR3 region has 10 residues. The CDR3 sequence is CSAGQYGYTF. The CDR3 DNA is TGCAGTGCCGGACAGTATGGCTACACCTTC.

V gene TRBV6-1 combines with J gene TRBJ2-3; D might be TRBD1 (6 bases). Germline CDR1 reads MNHNS; CDR2 reads SASEGT. Trimming removed 2 bases from V and 2 bases from J, with 17 bases in between. The CDR3 spans 17 residues. CDR3 sequence (DNA): TGTGCCAGCAGTGAAATTAGAGGGGGAGCTCACACAGATACGCAGTATTTT. Its protein product is CASSEIRGGAHTDTQYF.

This clonotype was observed a few times. V and J are TRBV6-1 and TRBJ1-5, with D possibly TRBD1 on 5 matching bases. Trimming took off 5 bases at V and 2 bases at J, with 16 bases between the two ends. Germline-derived CDR1 and CDR2 are MNHNS and SASEGT. There are 16 residues in the CDR3. Written as DNA, the CDR3 is TGTGCCAGCAGTAGGGCTGGGGGGAAGGGCAATCAGCCCCAGCATTTT. It specifies CASSRAGGKGNQPQHF.